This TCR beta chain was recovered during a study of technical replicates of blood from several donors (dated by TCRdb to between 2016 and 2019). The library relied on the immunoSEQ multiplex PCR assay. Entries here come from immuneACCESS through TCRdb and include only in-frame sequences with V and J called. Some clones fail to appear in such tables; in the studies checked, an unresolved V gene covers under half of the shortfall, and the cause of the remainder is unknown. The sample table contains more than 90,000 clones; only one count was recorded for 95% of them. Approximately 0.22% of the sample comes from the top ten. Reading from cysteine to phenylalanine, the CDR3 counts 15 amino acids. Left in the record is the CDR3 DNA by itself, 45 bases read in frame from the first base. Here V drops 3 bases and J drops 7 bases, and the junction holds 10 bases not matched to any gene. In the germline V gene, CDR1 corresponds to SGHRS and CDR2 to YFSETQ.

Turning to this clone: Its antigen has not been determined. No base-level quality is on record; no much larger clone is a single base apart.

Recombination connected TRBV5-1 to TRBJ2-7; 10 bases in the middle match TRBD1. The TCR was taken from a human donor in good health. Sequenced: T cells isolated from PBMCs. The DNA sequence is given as TGCGCCAGCAGCTGGGCGGGGACAGGGGAAAGGGAGCAGTACTTC. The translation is CASSWAGTGEREQYF.